This T cell receptor (beta chain) was sequenced for a study of blood T cells in healthy people across ages. A J-beta primer mix and a sample-barcoded 5' primer were used in a second PCR of about 7 to 12 cycles. TCRdb ran MiXCR on the 5' RACE reads and lists one entry per CDR3 protein. Seen here are about 2 million distinct CDR3 sequences, roughly 52% observed once, and the top ten hold less than 2.5%. General study points: Age brought a roughly linear fall in TCR beta diversity measured per million T cells. Shifts in expanded clonotypes may have been confounded by donor CMV status, which was unknown.

Healthy Caucasians from Russia aged about 6 to 100 served as donors. This clonotype was recorded a few times. What it binds is not known. V shed 6 bases and J 5 bases; nucleotides not matched to a gene: 12. In germline, CDR1 is SQVTM, CDR2 ANQGSEA. This CDR3 is built from 14 residues. Sequencing was performed on blood. The TCR comes from a woman aged 40 to 50 in good health. The rearrangement joins TRBV29-1 to TRBJ2-5, with 7 nucleotides matching TRBD1. CDR3 region: CSVVDRAARETQYF. CDR3 sequence (DNA): TGCAGCGTCGTCGACAGGGCGGCCCGGGAGACCCAGTACTTC. Based on the CDR3 plus reference TRBV29-1 and TRBJ2-5, the full variable domain is SAVISQKPSRDICQRGTSLTIQCQVDSQVTMMFWYRQQPGQSLTLIATANQGSEATYESGFVIDKFPISRPNLTFSTLTVSNMSPEDSSIYLCSVVDRAARETQYFGPGTRLLVL.